This T cell receptor (beta chain) came from a study of molecular identifiers for immune sequencing clone quantification. The study's findings and limits: Barcode-sharing identical TCR molecules could underestimate highly expanded clone sizes.

Germline assignment: CDR1 SGDLS and CDR2 YYNGEE. Deletions cut 4 bases from V and 2 bases from J, with 15 bases between. This CDR3 has 15 residues. This clonotype was seen ten or more times. Its antigen is unknown. Making the bulk TCR libraries relied on previously described methods and listed TCR primers. MiXCR was run by TCRdb on the PCR reads, yielding one entry per CDR3 protein. Of about 65,000 distinct CDR3 sequences listed, 15% to 20% are singletons. With 10%, 30% or 50% of RNA, about 17,000 to 1,100,000 naive CD8 T cells were sequenced. The rearrangement links TRBV9 to TRBJ1-2, with D uncertain. Material for sequencing was naive CD8+ T cells from blood, with Jurkat cell RNA spiked in. Subset: FACS-sorted CD8+CD4-CCR7+CD45RA+ naive T cells. The sequence was obtained from a human donor in good health. Some libraries in this study had Jurkat cell RNA spiked in. The CDR3 nucleotides read TGTGCCAGCAGCCTAAGTAGGGCACCGAACTATGGCTACACCTTC. Protein sequence: CASSLSRAPNYGYTF.